The 15 T cell receptor beta chains given below trace back to one sample, sequenced in a study of blood T cell repertoires in COVID-19. Repertoires were generated with immunoSEQ multiplex PCR, while TCRdb's copy carries only in-frame clones and drops some. The sample consists of about 80,000 clones, more than 70% of them appearing once. Input material: peripheral blood. These receptors originate from an elderly woman with acute or convalescent COVID-19.

The chain couples TRBV7-9 to TRBJ1-2, with D unclear. The V end was cut by 2 bases, the J end by 0 bases, with 4 bases between. The CDR3 is 13 amino acids. The germline CDR1 and CDR2 sequences are SEHNR and FQNEAQ (reference sequence). The CDR3 nucleotides read TGTGCCAGCAGCTTAACAGCTAACTATGGCTACACCTTC. Amino acid sequence: CASSLTANYGYTF.

The CDR3 loop reads CASSPVDRGGPISYEQYF. The CDR3 coding sequence is TGTGCCAGCAGCCCTGTCGACAGGGGGGGCCCCATTTCCTACGAGCAGTACTTC. The V and J genes are TRBV5-8 and TRBJ2-7, with 9 bases lining up with TRBD1. The CDR3 consists of 18 residues. V shed 4 bases, J shed 1 base, and the junction held 15 bases outside the gene matches. In germline, CDR1 is SGHTS, CDR2 YDEGEE. Full variable domain (remainder filled in from reference TRBV5-8 and TRBJ2-7): EAGVTQSPTHLIKTRGQQATLRCSPISGHTSVYWYQQALGLGLQFLLWYDEGEERNRGNFPPRFSGRQFPNYSSELNVNALELEDSALYLCASSPVDRGGPISYEQYFGPGTRLTVT.

V and J are TRBV30 and TRBJ1-5; unclear D gene. This CDR3 contains 14 residues. Germline V gene lookup returns CDR1 GTSNPN and CDR2 SVGIG (reference sequence). V was pared by 1 base and J by 3 bases, with 10 bases between. Here the CDR3 DNA reads TGTGCCTGGAGTGGTCTGGGCACCAATCAGCCCCAGCATTTT. It encodes CAWSGLGTNQPQHF.

V is TRBV19 and J is TRBJ1-3; 11 nucleotides agree with TRBD1. With 7 bases clipped from V and 2 bases from J, the junction kept 4 bases outside the gene matches. The germline V gene encodes CDR1 LNHDA and CDR2 SQIVND (reference sequence). The CDR3 length is 15 residues. The CDR3 region has the DNA TGTGCCAGTACCACGGACAGGGGGCCTGGAAACACCATATATTTT. Protein: CASTTDRGPGNTIYF.

The CDR3 sequence is CASSSWTGGGDTQYF. The DNA for the CDR3 is TGTGCCAGCAGCTCCTGGACAGGGGGAGGAGATACGCAGTATTTT. V gene TRBV13 combines with J gene TRBJ2-3; 10 positions agree with TRBD1. V lost 4 bases to trimming and J lost 5 bases; unmatched junction nucleotides: 6. Germline-derived CDR1 and CDR2 are PRHDT and FYEKMQ (reference sequence). CDR3 length equals 15 residues. The complete variable domain, with remaining parts taken from reference TRBV13 and TRBJ2-3, reads AAGVIQSPRHLIKEKRETATLKCYPIPRHDTVYWYQQGPGQDPQFLISFYEKMQSDKGSIPDRFSAQQFSDYHSELNMSSLELGDSALYFCASSSWTGGGDTQYFGPGTRLTVL.

The chain uses TRBV7-3 and TRBJ2-3, with D perhaps TRBD2 (5 bases). The V end lost 0 bases, the J end lost 6 bases, and 16 bases lay between the germline ends. In germline, CDR1 is SGHTA, CDR2 FQGTGA. The CDR3 has 16 residues. In nucleotides, the CDR3 is TGTGCCAGCAGCTTAACAGTTTTACCCCCGGGGGATACGCAGTATTTT. Protein product: CASSLTVLPPGDTQYF.

This sequence joins TRBV2 and TRBJ2-6; D possibly corresponds to TRBD1 (5 bases). The CDR3 runs 14 residues. Germline V gene sequence: CDR1 SNHLY, CDR2 FYNNEI. The germline V and J ends were trimmed by 8 bases and 2 bases, with 10 bases remaining between them. As DNA, the CDR3 is TGTGCCAGCCGTATAGGGGCTGGGGCCAACGTCCTGACTTTC. Translated, it gives CASRIGAGANVLTF.

The genes are TRBV3-1 (or the pseudogene TRBV3-2) and TRBJ2-5, with D tentatively TRBD2 (6 bases). V was pared by 0 bases and J by 4 bases, with 18 bases between. This CDR3 has 17 residues. CDR1 is LGHDT, CDR2 YNNKEL, per germline (reference sequence). This CDR3 reads CASSQDRGAKVRETQYF. In DNA form, the CDR3 reads TGTGCCAGCAGCCAAGATCGCGGGGCAAAGGTGAGAGAGACCCAGTACTTC.

The chain uses TRBV19 and TRBJ2-3, with D possibly being TRBD2 (6 bases). The CDR3 loop spans 15 amino acids. Between the trimmed V and J ends, which lost 3 bases and 4 bases, there was a span of 14 bases. Per germline, CDR1 LNHDA and CDR2 SQIVND (reference sequence). The CDR3 DNA is TGTGCCAGTAGTATGGACCTCAGGAGGGCAGATACGCAGTATTTT. Translating it yields CASSMDLRRADTQYF. Looking up the rest from reference TRBV19 and TRBJ2-3 gives the full variable domain: DGGITQSPKYLFRKEGQNVTLSCEQNLNHDAMYWYRQDPGQGLRLIYYSQIVNDFQKGDIAEGYSVSREKKESFPLTVTSAQKNPTAFYLCASSMDLRRADTQYFGPGTRLTVL.

The CDR3 bases are TGCAGTGCTAGTGGAAGCTCTCACCTGAACACTGAAGCTTTCTTT. Translating it yields CSASGSSHLNTEAFF. This chain connects TRBV20-1 to TRBJ1-1; D remains ambiguous. This CDR3 is 15 amino acids long. The V and J ends lost 3 bases and 0 bases respectively, with 14 bases between them. The V gene's germline CDR1 is DFQATT and CDR2 SNEGSKA (reference sequence).

As concerns this clone: This sample includes further DNA sequences coding for the same CDR3. The gene calls are TRBV6-5 and TRBJ1-2; D gene uncertain. Germline-derived CDR1 and CDR2 are MNHEY and SVGAGI. The CDR3 is 13 residues long. Trimming pared 5 bases from V and 1 base from J, leaving 8 bases between. In nucleotides, the CDR3 is TGTGCCAGCAGTCCTGAGGGTAACTATGGCTACACCTTC. It translates to CASSPEGNYGYTF.

The chain's CDR3 is CASVSVFGMNTEAFF. The CDR3 bases are TGTGCCAGCGTGAGCGTCTTTGGAATGAACACTGAAGCTTTCTTT. The chain carries TRBV19 and TRBJ1-1; D ambiguous. Germline CDR1 and CDR2: LNHDA and SQIVND (reference sequence). V was shortened by 9 bases and J by 0 bases, with 17 bases between the two germline ends. The CDR3 runs 15 residues.

V is TRBV27 and J is TRBJ1-2; 10 positions agree with TRBD1. V lost 5 bases and J lost 8; bases outside the gene matches: 8. The CDR3 has 14 residues. The germline V gene has CDR1 MNHEY and CDR2 SMNVEV (reference sequence). The CDR3: CASSARQGAGGYTF. The CDR3 region has the DNA TGTGCCAGCAGTGCCCGACAGGGGGCAGGGGGCTACACCTTC.

The rearrangement uses TRBV7-2 and TRBJ1-2, with D uncertain. V dropped 3 bases and J dropped 8 bases, with 13 bases sitting between them. The CDR3 is 13 residues long. Germline-derived CDR1 and CDR2 are SGHTA and FQGNSA. The CDR3 is CASSFPGAGGYTF. The CDR3 DNA sequence: TGTGCCAGCAGCTTCCCGGGAGCGGGCGGCTACACCTTC.

This chain connects TRBV25-1 to TRBJ2-1; possible D gene TRBD1, 6 bases. The CDR3 is 14 residues long. Germline values: CDR1 MGHDK, CDR2 SYGVNS. Trimming removed 6 bases at V and 3 bases at J, with 12 bases between. The CDR3 reads CASSRGLSYNEQFF. CDR3 DNA sequence: TGTGCCAGCAGCAGGGGATTAAGCTACAATGAGCAGTTCTTC. The whole variable domain, filled in from reference TRBV25-1 and TRBJ2-1, reads EADIYQTPRYLVIGTGKKITLECSQTMGHDKMYWYQQDPGMELHLIHYSYGVNSTEKGDLSSESTVSRIRTEHFPLTLESARPSHTSQYLCASSRGLSYNEQFFGPGTRLTVL.